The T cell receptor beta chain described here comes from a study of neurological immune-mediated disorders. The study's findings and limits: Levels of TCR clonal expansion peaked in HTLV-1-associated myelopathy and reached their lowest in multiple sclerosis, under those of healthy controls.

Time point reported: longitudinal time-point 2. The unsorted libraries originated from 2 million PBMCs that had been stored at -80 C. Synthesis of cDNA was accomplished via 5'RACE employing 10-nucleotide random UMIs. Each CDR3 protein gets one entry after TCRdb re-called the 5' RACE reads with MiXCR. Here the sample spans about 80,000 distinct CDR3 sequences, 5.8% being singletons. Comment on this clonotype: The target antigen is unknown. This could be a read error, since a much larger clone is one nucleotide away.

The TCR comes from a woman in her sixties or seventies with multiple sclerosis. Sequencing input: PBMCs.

This CDR3 reads CASSFRQAKIRYF. The DNA of the CDR3 is TGTGCCAGCAGCTTCCGACAGGCAAAGATTCGGTACTTC. This chain connects TRBV3-1 to TRBJ2-4; a possible D gene is TRBD1 (6 bases). The CDR3 runs to 13 residues. Germline CDR1 and CDR2: LGHDT and YNNKEL (reference sequence). The full variable domain, in which reference TRBV3-1 and TRBJ2-4 provide the parts outside the CDR3, is DTAVSQTPKYLVTQMGNDKSIKCEQNLGHDTMYWYKQDSKKFLKIMFSYNNKELIINETVPNRFSPKSPDKAHLNLHINSLELGDSAVYFCASSFRQAKIRYFGAGTRLSVL.